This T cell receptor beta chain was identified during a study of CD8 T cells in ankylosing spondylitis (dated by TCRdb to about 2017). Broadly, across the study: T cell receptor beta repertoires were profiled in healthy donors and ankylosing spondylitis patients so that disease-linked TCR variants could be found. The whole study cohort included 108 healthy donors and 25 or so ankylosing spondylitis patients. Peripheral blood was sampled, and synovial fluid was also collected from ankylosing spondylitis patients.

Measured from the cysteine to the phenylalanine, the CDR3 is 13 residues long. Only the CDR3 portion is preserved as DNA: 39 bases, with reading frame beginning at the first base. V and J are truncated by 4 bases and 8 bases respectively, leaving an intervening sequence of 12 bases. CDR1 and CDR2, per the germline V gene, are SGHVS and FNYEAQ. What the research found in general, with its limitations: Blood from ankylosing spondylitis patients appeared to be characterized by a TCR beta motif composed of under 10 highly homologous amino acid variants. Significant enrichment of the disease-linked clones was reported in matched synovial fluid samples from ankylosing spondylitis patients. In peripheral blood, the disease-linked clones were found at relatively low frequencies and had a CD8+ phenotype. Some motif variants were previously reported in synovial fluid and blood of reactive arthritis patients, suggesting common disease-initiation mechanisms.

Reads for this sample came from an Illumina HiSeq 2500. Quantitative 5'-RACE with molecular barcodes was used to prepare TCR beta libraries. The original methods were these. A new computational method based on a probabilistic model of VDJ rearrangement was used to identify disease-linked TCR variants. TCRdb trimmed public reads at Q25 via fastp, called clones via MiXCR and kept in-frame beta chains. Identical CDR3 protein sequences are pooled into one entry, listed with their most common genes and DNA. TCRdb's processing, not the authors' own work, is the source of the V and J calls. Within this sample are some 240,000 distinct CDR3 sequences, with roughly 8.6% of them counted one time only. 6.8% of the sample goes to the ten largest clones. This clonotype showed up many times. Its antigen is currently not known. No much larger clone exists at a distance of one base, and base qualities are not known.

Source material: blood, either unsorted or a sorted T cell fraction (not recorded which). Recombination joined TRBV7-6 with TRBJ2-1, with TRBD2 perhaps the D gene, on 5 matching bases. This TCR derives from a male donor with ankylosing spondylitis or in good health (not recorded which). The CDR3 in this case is CASSSERGYEQFF. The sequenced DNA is TGTGCCAGCAGCTCAGAGCGAGGGTATGAGCAGTTCTTC.